These 15 T cell receptor beta chains were all obtained from the same sample, sequenced in a study of tumor-infiltrating lymphocytes in primary liver carcinoma. TCR beta cDNA was reverse-transcribed from approximately 0.45 ug of total RNA. The reaction used a constant-region primer and ProtoScript II reverse transcriptase. Libraries of TCR beta came from three nested multiplex PCR rounds with slightly modified ARM-PCR. TRBV1-TRBV30 forward and Cbeta reverse primers drove the first two approximately 11-cycle rounds. MiXCR, run by TCRdb on the multiplex PCR reads, gives a single entry per CDR3 protein. The sample gives roughly 100,000 distinct CDR3 sequences, 80% to 85% of which show up once; approximately 18% is in the top ten. The study co-extracted DNA and RNA from around 20-30 mg of unsorted bulk tissue. Sequenced input: liver tumor tissue from sampling region 3. The subset: tumor region T3, left-lateral pole. All receptors derive from a man aged 40-50 years with primary liver carcinoma and hepatitis B virus infection.

Comment on this clonotype: At one end the junction does not follow the germline gene, possibly because of a read error. The rearrangement uses TRBV6-2 or TRBV6-3 and TRBJ2-7, with D unclear. The CDR3 is made up of 11 amino acids. From germline, CDR1 is MNHEY and CDR2 SVGEGT. The CDR3 protein is CALSACYEQYF. The CDR3 DNA reads as TGCGCCCTCAGCGCATGTTACGAGCAGTACTTC.

A note on this clonotype: As the CDR3 is not closed by the conserved phenylalanine or tryptophan, this likely results from a read error. This chain connects TRBV5-4 to TRBJ2-2; 8 bases map to TRBD2. Per germline, CDR1 SGHNT and CDR2 YYREEE (reference sequence). The CDR3 length is 15 residues. CDR3 region: CTSSSTSANTGELFL. The CDR3 DNA reads TGTACGAGCAGCTCGACTAGCGCGAACACCGGGGAGCTGTTTCTT.

This clonotype has a count of ten or more. CDR3 protein: CASSHTGQPVNQPQHF. DNA of the CDR3: TGTGCCAGCAGTCATACAGGCCAGCCAGTGAATCAGCCCCAGCATTTT. The rearrangement uses TRBV6-2 or TRBV6-3 and TRBJ1-5, with D possibly matching TRBD1 (5 bases). Germline CDR1 is MNHEY and CDR2 is SVGEGT. The CDR3 consists of 16 residues. With 5 bases removed from V and 4 bases from J, the gap between germline ends came to 18 bases.

The sample holds one count of this clonotype. V gene TRBV12-3 or TRBV12-4 combines with J gene TRBJ1-1, with D possibly TRBD1 on 5 matching bases. CDR3 size: 14 residues. CDR3 sequence: CVNSLGLMNTEAFF. The CDR3 nucleotides read TGTGTCAACAGTTTGGGGCTAATGAACACTGAAGCTTTCTTT.

The rearrangement uses TRBV14 and TRBJ1-6; no reliable D call. CDR1 SGHDN and CDR2 FVKESK come from the germline V gene. V was trimmed by 5 bases and J by 7 bases, leaving 9 bases between them. The CDR3 is made up of 13 amino acids. The CDR3 here is CASSELGNSPLHF. The CDR3 DNA follows: TGTGCCAGCAGCGAACTGGGAAATTCACCCCTCCACTTT. Full variable domain (rest looked up from reference TRBV14 and TRBJ1-6): EAGVTQFPSHSVIEKGQTVTLRCDPISGHDNLYWYRRVMGKEIKFLLHFVKESKQDESGMPNNRFLAERTGGTYSTLKVQPAELEDSGVYFCASSELGNSPLHFGNGTRLTVT.

Notes on this clonotype: The missing conserved phenylalanine or tryptophan at the end of this CDR3 makes a read error likely. This chain uses TRBV29-1 with TRBJ2-7; no clear D gene. The length of the CDR3 is 12 residues. From germline, CDR1 is SQVTM and CDR2 ANQGSEA. The CDR3 region has the DNA TGCAGCGCGGGTTGGGGTAGTCACGATCAGTACTTA. It encodes CSAGWGSHDQYL.

This sequence joins TRBV4-3 and TRBJ2-2; TRBD2 matches 12 bases. The V and J ends lost 0 bases and 8 bases, in that order; junction bases with no gene match: 10. The CDR3 extends over 18 amino acids. Germline V gene data show CDR1 as LGHNA and CDR2 as YSLEER. CDR3 nucleotides: TGCGCCAGCAGCCAAGATTGCCCGGGACTAGCGGGCCCGGGGGAGCTGTTTTTT. It yields the protein CASSQDCPGLAGPGELFF.

Remarks on this clonotype: One junction end disagrees with the germline gene, perhaps due to a read error. The V and J genes are TRBV6-5 and TRBJ1-3; D unclear. CDR1 MNHEY and CDR2 SVGAGI come from the germline V gene. The CDR3 consists of 14 residues. This CDR3 reads CASRSKVSGNIIYF. As DNA, the CDR3 is TGTGCCAGCAGGTCCAAAGTCTCTGGAAACATCATATATTTC.

Points on this clonotype: A read error may account for a junction end that differs from germline. The V and J genes are TRBV7-8 and TRBJ2-4; no clear D. The CDR3 totals 17 residues. The germline V gene has CDR1 SGHVS and CDR2 FQNEAQ. The CDR3 coding sequence is TGTGCCAGCAGCCCCCTTTCCAGAGGATTAGCCAAAAAGATTCAGTACTTC. This encodes CASSPLSRGLAKKIQYF.

V usage is TRBV7-9 and J usage is TRBJ2-1, with D perhaps matching TRBD1 (6 bases). CDR3 length: 16 residues. V was cut by 5 bases and J by 6 bases, with 20 bases left in between. Germline V gene lookup returns CDR1 SEHNR and CDR2 FQNEAQ (reference sequence). DNA for the CDR3: TGTGCCAGCAGCCCAGATAGGGGGATTATAGGCAATGAGCAGTTCTTC. As protein: CASSPDRGIIGNEQFF.

Comment on this clonotype: This could be a read error, since a much larger clone is one nucleotide away. Without the conserved terminal phenylalanine or tryptophan, this CDR3 likely stems from a read error. In DNA, the CDR3 is TGTGCCAGCAGATCAGGGGGCTCGGTAGATACGCAGTATCTT. This codes for CASRSGGSVDTQYL. The rearrangement uses TRBV25-1 and TRBJ2-3; 8 bases are a match to TRBD1. V lost 6 bases, J lost 5 bases, and 7 bases stayed unmatched. The CDR3 runs to 14 residues. CDR1 MGHDK and CDR2 SYGVNS come from the germline V gene.

This clonotype appeared once. At one end, the junction sequence differs from germline, possibly due to a read error. The gene calls are TRBV4-3 and TRBJ2-1, with 7 bases matching TRBD2. The CDR3 is made up of 15 amino acids. CDR1 and CDR2 (germline): LGHNA, YSLEER. For the CDR3, the DNA is TGCGCCAGCAACCAAGATAGAGCTAGCGGATTTGTGCAGTTCTTC. It encodes CASNQDRASGFVQFF.

As to this clonotype: It is likely a read error, because the conserved phenylalanine at the end of the CDR3 is missing. V usage is TRBV11-1 and J usage is TRBJ1-2; D call uncertain. The CDR3 sequence is 13 residues long. The germline gives CDR1 SGHAT, CDR2 FQDESV (reference sequence). The CDR3 nucleotides are TGTGCCTGCAGCTTGGTCCGTAACTATGGCTACACCTAC. Translating gives CACSLVRNYGYTY.

Note on this clonotype: A junction boundary mismatches the germline segment, possibly from a read error. This chain links TRBV6-2 or TRBV6-3 with TRBJ2-5, with D uncertain. This CDR3 is built from 14 residues. Per germline, CDR1 MNHEY and CDR2 SVGEGT. CDR3 amino acids: CASSLDGRQENQYF. The CDR3 DNA is TGTGCCAGCAGCCTGGACGGACGCCAAGAGAACCAGTACTTC.

With respect to this clonotype: A clone one base away is much larger, so this may be a read error. V gene TRBV5-1 combines with J gene TRBJ2-5, with TRBD2 matching over 9 bases. The CDR3 is 15 amino acids. The germline V gene encodes CDR1 SGHRS and CDR2 YFSETQ. CDR3 amino acids: CASSYIAGAGGTHYF. The CDR3 DNA reads as TGCGCCAGCAGCTATATAGCGGGAGCCGGAGGGACCCACTACTTC.